The 26 T cell receptor beta chains presented below share a single source sample, sequenced in a study of OX40 agonist ivuxolimab in advanced cancers. Generated by immunoSEQ multiplex PCR, the TCRdb table keeps only in-frame clones and is missing some. Of some 43,000 clones in the sample, around 92% were seen once. The source was CD4+ or CD8+ T cells sorted from blood, collected in a trial of the OX40 agonist ivuxolimab. These TCRs come from an adult with an advanced solid tumor such as melanoma, head and neck, liver or kidney cancer.

This chain uses TRBV6-6 with TRBJ2-5, with TRBD2 matching over 12 bases. CDR1 and CDR2 from the germline V gene are MNHNY and SVGAGI (reference sequence). CDR3 size: 16 residues. Trimming took 6 bases from V and 2 from J; bases not matched to a gene: 7. CDR3 sequence (DNA): TGTGCCAGCAGAGGCCTAGCGGGGGGGCGTCAAGAGACCCAGTACTTC. Protein: CASRGLAGGRQETQYF.

This rearrangement joins TRBV2 to TRBJ1-3; 9 bases line up with TRBD1. With 6 bases clipped from V and 1 base from J, the junction kept 1 base outside the gene matches. Germline assignment: CDR1 SNHLY and CDR2 FYNNEI. The CDR3 consists of 14 residues. CDR3 loop: CASRDRGSGNTIYF. For the CDR3, the DNA is TGTGCCAGCAGGGACAGGGGATCTGGAAACACCATATATTTT.

This clone was detected once. Here the CDR3 DNA reads TGTGCCAGCACCGTGGGGGGACGCACCGGGGAGCTGTTTTTT. It codes for CASTVGGRTGELFF. The chain couples TRBV11-3 to TRBJ2-2, with D possibly TRBD2 on 6 matching bases. Germline V gene data show CDR1 as SGHNT and CDR2 as YENEEA. V lost 7 bases and J lost 4, with 13 bases in between. CDR3 length: 14 amino acids.

This clone was observed a few times. This chain joins TRBV21-1 and TRBJ1-6. TRBV21-1 is a documented pseudogene. This CDR3 is 16 amino acids long. CDR3: CASTLKKNPLRSPLHF. For the CDR3, the DNA is TGTGCCAGCACTCTAAAGAAGAACCCCCTGCGTTCACCCCTCCACTTT.

This clone occurred once. This sequence joins TRBV5-6 and TRBJ2-7, with D possibly matching TRBD1 (6 bases). The CDR3 spans 15 residues. Germline CDR1 is SGHDT and CDR2 is YYEEEE. V shed 1 base and J shed 7 bases, with 18 bases lying between them. CDR3: CASSLSGQPKEEQYF. The CDR3, as DNA: TGTGCCAGCAGCTTGAGTGGACAGCCGAAGGAGGAGCAGTACTTC.

The rearrangement joins TRBV5-1 to TRBJ2-2; D gene ambiguous. Germline V gives CDR1 SGHRS, CDR2 YFSETQ. The CDR3 loop spans 15 amino acids. Trimming shortened V by 0 bases and J by 5 bases, and 11 bases separated the two germline ends. The CDR3 DNA follows: TGCGCCAGCAGCTTGGGGTTCAAGCATACCGGGGAGCTGTTTTTT. This sequence encodes CASSLGFKHTGELFF. The variable domain in full, with the rest retrieved from reference TRBV5-1 and TRBJ2-2, is KAGVTQTPRYLIKTRGQQVTLSCSPISGHRSVSWYQQTPGQGLQFLFEYFSETQRNKGNFPGRFSGRQFSNSRSEMNVSTLELGDSALYLCASSLGFKHTGELFFGEGSRLTVL.

This chain links TRBV9 with TRBJ1-3; D is unresolved. The V and J ends lost 3 bases and 7 bases respectively, with 20 bases between them. The CDR3 totals 16 residues. The germline V gene has CDR1 SGDLS and CDR2 YYNGEE. CDR3 sequence (DNA): TGTGCCAGCAGCGATCGTTTAGCCTACTCGGGGAACACCATATATTTT. Its protein product is CASSDRLAYSGNTIYF.

V and J are TRBV18 and TRBJ2-7, with 11 bases identical to TRBD1. The CDR3 totals 13 residues. Germline CDR1 and CDR2: KGHSH and LQKENI. With V trimmed by 8 bases and J by 7 bases, 7 bases remained unmatched. CDR3 region: CASSGTGGREQYF. The CDR3 DNA follows: TGTGCCAGCAGTGGGACAGGGGGACGGGAGCAGTACTTC.

The chain has TRBV7-2 and TRBJ1-5; 8 bases are shared with TRBD1. V dropped 3 bases and J dropped 5; count of bases not matched to a gene: 6. The length of the CDR3 is 15 residues. Germline V gives CDR1 SGHTA, CDR2 FQGNSA. CDR3 amino acids: CASSLHRGADQPQHF. CDR3 bases: TGTGCCAGCAGCTTGCACAGGGGGGCAGATCAGCCCCAGCATTTT.

This clone was observed a single time. The V call is TRBV6-1, the J call TRBJ2-3, with TRBD2 identical over 9 bases. V gave up 3 bases and J gave up 2 bases; unmatched junction bases: 9. The CDR3 is 17 amino acids. Germline V gene sequence: CDR1 MNHNS, CDR2 SASEGT. CDR3 amino acids: CASSEGSAGGNTDTQYF. The DNA of the CDR3 is TGTGCCAGCAGTGAGGGGTCGGCGGGGGGGAACACAGATACGCAGTATTTT.

The chain links TRBV7-8 to TRBJ2-2; a possible D gene is TRBD1 (5 bases). The CDR3 runs to 14 residues. The V and J ends lost 6 bases and 3 bases respectively, with 11 bases between them. CDR1 SGHVS and CDR2 FQNEAQ come from the germline V gene. This CDR3 reads CASRAGPDTGELFF. As DNA, the CDR3 is TGTGCCAGCAGGGCAGGGCCGGACACCGGGGAGCTGTTTTTT.

This clone came up once. The chain uses TRBV7-9 and TRBJ1-3, with TRBD1 matching 8 bases. In germline, CDR1 is SEHNR, CDR2 FQNEAQ (reference sequence). Trimming cost V 3 bases and J 4 bases; bases outside gene matches: 2. The CDR3 is 14 residues long. CDR3 amino acids: CASSLTGAGNTIYF. DNA for the CDR3: TGTGCCAGCAGCTTGACAGGGGCCGGAAACACCATATATTTT.

This clone has only one observation. The chain couples TRBV10-3 to TRBJ1-4; D uncertain. Trimming took 5 bases from V and 0 from J, leaving 10 bases between them. Germline V gives CDR1 ENHRY, CDR2 SYGVKD. The CDR3 is 15 residues long. The CDR3 nucleotides are TGTGCCATCAGTCCGGACGGCACAACTAATGAAAAACTGTTTTTT. Amino acids: CAISPDGTTNEKLFF.

The CDR3 here is CASSFYQRGVTGELFF. CDR3 nucleotide sequence: TGTGCCAGCAGTTTCTACCAGCGGGGGGTCACCGGGGAGCTGTTTTTT. The gene calls are TRBV27 and TRBJ2-2; TRBD2 agrees at 9 bases. CDR1 is MNHEY, CDR2 SMNVEV, per germline (reference sequence). The CDR3 is 16 amino acids. V was pared by 3 bases and J by 4 bases, with 6 bases of the junction left unmatched.

The V and J genes are TRBV5-5 and TRBJ2-3; 12 bases agree with TRBD2. Germline V gene lookup returns CDR1 SGHKS and CDR2 YYEKEE (reference sequence). Trimming removed 2 bases from V and 4 bases from J; junction bases left unmatched: 2. This CDR3 is 15 amino acids long. Written as DNA, the CDR3 is TGTGCCAGCAGCTTTCGACTAGCGGGGGCAGATACGCAGTATTTT. Translation gives CASSFRLAGADTQYF.

The V gene is TRBV5-1, the J gene TRBJ2-3, with 12 bases lining up with TRBD2. V dropped 5 bases and J dropped 5; count of bases not matched to a gene: 3. In germline, CDR1 is SGHRS, CDR2 YFSETQ. CDR3 length equals 14 residues. CDR3 nucleotide sequence: TGCGCCAGCAGATTGACTAGCGGGGGAGATACGCAGTATTTT. The encoded protein is CASRLTSGGDTQYF.

The genes are TRBV5-1 and TRBJ2-7, with D tentatively TRBD1 (5 bases). The CDR3 loop spans 15 amino acids. The germline V gene encodes CDR1 SGHRS and CDR2 YFSETQ. Trimming cost V 0 bases and J 2 bases, with 12 bases left between them. CDR3 bases: TGCGCCAGCAGCTTGGGGTGGGGCGGCCCCTACGAGCAGTACTTC. Its protein product is CASSLGWGGPYEQYF.

The rearrangement uses TRBV11-2 and TRBJ1-2, with 7 bases identical to TRBD1. The CDR3 sequence is 15 residues long. Looked up from germline, CDR1 is SGHAT and CDR2 is FQNNGV. V shed 4 bases, J shed 4 bases, and the junction held 9 bases outside the gene matches. CDR3 amino acids: CASSSQPDRRYGYTF. Written as DNA, the CDR3 is TGTGCCAGCAGCTCCCAACCGGACAGGCGCTATGGCTACACCTTC. The variable domain in full, completed from reference TRBV11-2 and TRBJ1-2, reads EAGVAQSPRYKIIEKRQSVAFWCNPISGHATLYWYQQILGQGPKLLIQFQNNGVVDDSQLPKDRFSAERLKGVDSTLKIQPAKLEDSAVYLCASSSQPDRRYGYTFGSGTRLTVV.

The chain recombines TRBV7-9 with TRBJ2-1, with 8 bases fitting TRBD1. The CDR3 sequence is 13 residues long. Unmatched junction bases numbered 3, after V lost 3 bases and J lost 8 bases. From germline, CDR1 is SEHNR and CDR2 FQNEAQ (reference sequence). CDR3 sequence (DNA): TGTGCCAGCAGCTTCGGACAGGGCTATGAGCAGTTCTTC. It yields the protein CASSFGQGYEQFF.

This clone was detected only a few times. V gene TRBV18 combines with J gene TRBJ1-2; tentative D call: TRBD1 (5 bases). Germline V gives CDR1 KGHSH, CDR2 LQKENI. Trimming removed 3 bases from V and 7 bases from J, with 15 bases in between. CDR3 size: 14 residues. The DNA for the CDR3 is TGTGCCAGCTCACCGATCGAAGGGGTTAGTGGCTACACCTTC. Its translation: CASSPIEGVSGYTF.

This CDR3 is CASSDGLKSSGANVLTF. The CDR3 DNA reads TGTGCCAGCAGTGATGGTCTGAAATCCTCTGGGGCCAACGTCCTGACTTTC. The rearrangement joins TRBV2 to TRBJ2-6; D unclear. Germline CDR1 SNHLY, CDR2 FYNNEI. This CDR3 is built from 17 residues. The ends were cut back, 3 bases at V and 0 bases at J, with 12 bases in the middle.

The chain combines TRBV7-2 with TRBJ1-2; 7 nucleotides line up with TRBD1. Germline trimming cut 4 bases from V and 7 bases from J; bases unmatched to any gene: 6. CDR1 is SGHTA, CDR2 FQGNSA, per germline. This CDR3 comprises 13 residues. CDR3 sequence: CASSSRTGSGYTF. In DNA form, the CDR3 reads TGTGCCAGCAGCTCACGGACAGGATCTGGCTACACCTTC.

V and J are TRBV5-4 and TRBJ1-2, with D maybe TRBD1 (6 bases). Trimming left V 5 bases short and J 5 bases short, with 19 bases between. The CDR3 runs 15 residues. Germline assignment: CDR1 SGHNT and CDR2 YYREEE (reference sequence). The CDR3 DNA is TGTGCCAGCAGTTCGAGCCGGACAGATAAATATGGCTACACCTTC. As protein: CASSSSRTDKYGYTF.

The chain links TRBV5-1 to TRBJ2-2; possible D gene TRBD2, 6 bases. The V gene lost 4 bases and the J gene lost 5 bases, with 18 bases spanning the gap. Germline lookup yields CDR1 SGHRS and CDR2 YFSETQ. The length of the CDR3 is 16 residues. CDR3 sequence reads: CASSPSGQGGTGELFF. The CDR3 nucleotides read TGCGCCAGCAGCCCATCGGGGCAGGGAGGTACCGGGGAGCTGTTTTTT.

The chain employs TRBV5-1 and TRBJ2-5; D call uncertain. V was trimmed by 0 bases and J by 5 bases, leaving 8 bases between them. Germline lookup yields CDR1 SGHRS and CDR2 YFSETQ. The CDR3 is made up of 13 amino acids. In nucleotides, the CDR3 is TGCGCCAGCAGCTTGGGTCCTGGGGAGACCCAGTACTTC. Protein sequence: CASSLGPGETQYF.

V gene TRBV4-1 combines with J gene TRBJ1-1; no firm D call. Germline lookup yields CDR1 MGHRA and CDR2 YSYEKL. This CDR3 region has 17 residues. V lost 4 bases and J 1 base, leaving 19 bases between the germline ends. CDR3 in amino acids: CASSPGIYTRQNTEAFF. DNA of the CDR3: TGCGCCAGCAGCCCAGGTATTTACACCCGCCAGAACACTGAAGCTTTCTTT.